The 16 T cell receptor beta chains below all came from one sample that was sequenced in a study of STAT5B mutations in CD4+ large granular lymphocyte leukemia. Assay used: immunoSEQ multiplex PCR; TCRdb lists only in-frame clones, some missing. The sample has 20,000 or so clones; approximately 70% are singletons. The sequenced sample consisted of CD4+ T cells from blood buffy coats. The receptors shown here come from a human donor in good health.

The J gene is TRBJ1-5, the V gene TRBV4-3; 7 nucleotides agree with TRBD1. This CDR3 contains 15 residues. The germline V gene encodes CDR1 LGHNA and CDR2 YSLEER. Trimming at V came to 1 base and at J to 6 bases, leaving 6 bases not matched to a gene. This CDR3 is CASSQVTGTGQPQHF. Here the CDR3 DNA reads TGCGCCAGCAGCCAAGTGACAGGGACCGGTCAGCCCCAGCATTTT.

There are a few counts of this clone. This sample includes further DNA sequences coding for the same CDR3. The chain has TRBV2 and TRBJ2-1; 7 bases are shared with TRBD1. With 4 bases clipped from V and 3 bases from J, the junction kept 0 bases outside the gene matches. CDR1 and CDR2 (germline): SNHLY, FYNNEI. This CDR3 comprises 13 residues. This CDR3 reads CASSGQGYNEQFF. Written as DNA, the CDR3 is TGTGCCAGCAGTGGACAGGGCTACAATGAGCAGTTCTTC.

The chain carries TRBV7-8 and TRBJ1-2, with D possibly being TRBD1 (5 bases). Trimming removed 1 base from V and 2 bases from J, with 14 bases in between. There are 16 residues in the CDR3. Germline values: CDR1 SGHVS, CDR2 FQNEAQ. CDR3 sequence: CASSLVGGSANYGYTF. The CDR3 region has the DNA TGTGCCAGCAGCTTAGTGGGGGGGAGTGCCAACTATGGCTACACCTTC.

The chain carries TRBV4-1 and TRBJ1-2; 10 nucleotides line up with TRBD1. Germline V gene lookup returns CDR1 MGHRA and CDR2 YSYEKL. J was trimmed by 8 bases and V by 0 bases; bases with no gene match: 6. The length of the CDR3 is 15 residues. CDR3 nucleotides: TGCGCCAGCAGCCAAGATCTGGGGACAGGGGTAGGCTACACCTTC. Its protein product is CASSQDLGTGVGYTF.

CDR3 region: CASSETLAKTQYF. CDR3 bases: TGTGCCAGCAGTGAAACACTAGCAAAGACCCAGTACTTC. This chain connects TRBV2 to TRBJ2-5; possible D gene TRBD2, 6 bases. This CDR3 comprises 13 residues. The ends were cut back, 2 bases at V and 6 bases at J, with 10 bases in the middle. Germline CDR1 and CDR2: SNHLY and FYNNEI.

The chain has TRBV5-5 and TRBJ2-6, with D possibly being TRBD1 (5 bases). The length of the CDR3 is 14 residues. V lost 5 bases, J lost 0 bases, and 6 bases lay in between. Germline V CDR1 and CDR2: SGHKS, YYEKEE (reference sequence). The CDR3 nucleotides are TGTGCCAGCAGGACAGACTCTGGGGCCAACGTCCTGACTTTC. The encoded protein is CASRTDSGANVLTF.

V is TRBV7-3 and J is TRBJ2-3; D not certain. The length of the CDR3 is 12 residues. Germline-derived CDR1 and CDR2 are SGHTA and FQGTGA. The germline V and J ends were trimmed by 4 bases and 4 bases, with 6 bases remaining between them. The chain's CDR3 is CASSSDADTQYF. The CDR3 DNA reads as TGTGCCAGCAGCTCTGACGCAGATACGCAGTATTTT. The variable domain in full, completed from reference TRBV7-3 and TRBJ2-3, reads GAGVSQTPSNKVTEKGKYVELRCDPISGHTALYWYRQSLGQGPEFLIYFQGTGAADDSGLPNDRFFAVRPEGSVSTLKIQRTERGDSAVYLCASSSDADTQYFGPGTRLTVL.

This clone was found a few times. This chain connects TRBV25-1 to TRBJ2-3, with TRBD2 matching over 8 bases. This CDR3 spans 14 amino acids. CDR1 and CDR2 from the germline V gene are MGHDK and SYGVNS. J was trimmed by 4 bases and V by 4 bases; bases with no gene match: 4. Here the CDR3 DNA reads TGTGCCAGCAGTGGGGAGCGGGAGTCAGATACGCAGTATTTT. Amino acid sequence: CASSGERESDTQYF.

The J gene is TRBJ1-4, the V gene TRBV6-9; TRBD1 is a possible D gene (5 bases). The CDR3 runs to 16 residues. Germline V gene lookup returns CDR1 MNHGY and CDR2 SVAAGI. V was trimmed by 0 bases and J by 4 bases, leaving 12 bases between them. This CDR3 is CASSYSVGGGNEKLFF. The CDR3 nucleotides are TGTGCCAGCAGTTATTCGGTCGGTGGGGGTAATGAAAAACTGTTTTTT.

This chain connects TRBV4-1 to TRBJ1-2; D uncertain. The CDR3 runs to 13 residues. Trimming left V 1 base short and J 8 bases short, with 11 bases between. CDR1 MGHRA and CDR2 YSYEKL come from the germline V gene. CDR3 sequence: CASSQVINGGYTF. In nucleotides, the CDR3 is TGCGCCAGCAGCCAAGTTATAAATGGCGGCTACACCTTC.

The chain carries TRBV5-4 and TRBJ1-5; D remains unclear. V was cut by 4 bases and J by 9 bases, with 14 bases left in between. There are 13 residues in the CDR3. Germline loops: CDR1 SGHNT, CDR2 YYREEE (reference sequence). The CDR3 nucleotides read TGTGCCAGCAGCACATCAGGCGGAGGGCCCCAGCATTTT. This sequence encodes CASSTSGGGPQHF. Full variable domain (remainder filled in from reference TRBV5-4 and TRBJ1-5): ETGVTQSPTHLIKTRGQQVTLRCSSQSGHNTVSWYQQALGQGPQFIFQYYREEENGRGNFPPRFSGLQFPNYSSELNVNALELDDSALYLCASSTSGGGPQHFGDGTRLSIL.

This clone appeared a few times. V usage is TRBV27 and J usage is TRBJ1-5, with TRBD1 matching 7 bases. Germline CDR1 reads MNHEY; CDR2 reads SMNVEV (reference sequence). Trimming at V came to 5 bases and at J to 7 bases, leaving 8 bases not matched to a gene. CDR3 length: 14 amino acids. The CDR3 protein is CASSTTGVGQPQHF. DNA for the CDR3: TGTGCCAGCAGTACTACAGGGGTGGGGCAGCCCCAGCATTTT.

The chain carries TRBV5-1 and TRBJ2-5, with TRBD1 matching 7 bases. CDR1 and CDR2 (germline): SGHRS, YFSETQ. The CDR3 contains 15 residues. Trimming cost V 4 bases and J 5 bases; bases outside gene matches: 11. CDR3 in amino acids: CASSEQTGKTETQYF. The CDR3 DNA reads TGCGCCAGCAGCGAGCAGACAGGGAAGACGGAGACCCAGTACTTC.

The CDR3 loop is CASTPLAGGPGDTQYF. The CDR3 nucleotides are TGTGCCAGCACTCCGTTAGCGGGGGGGCCTGGAGATACGCAGTATTTT. The rearrangement joins TRBV5-6 to TRBJ2-3; 11 bases align to TRBD2. The CDR3 extends over 16 amino acids. The ends lost 6 bases at V and 5 bases at J; junction bases unmatched: 11. Germline loops: CDR1 SGHDT, CDR2 YYEEEE.

The chain has TRBV18 and TRBJ2-1; D gene unclear. The V and J ends lost 1 base and 0 bases respectively, with 10 bases between them. Germline V gene lookup returns CDR1 KGHSH and CDR2 LQKENI. This CDR3 comprises 16 residues. The CDR3 protein is CASSPRPSSSYNEQFF. In DNA form, the CDR3 reads TGTGCCAGCTCACCACGTCCCTCAAGCTCCTACAATGAGCAGTTCTTC.

This chain uses TRBV7-2 with TRBJ2-1; 9 nucleotides match TRBD2. In germline, CDR1 is SGHTA, CDR2 FQGNSA. J was trimmed by 9 bases and V by 5 bases; bases with no gene match: 14. This CDR3 is built from 16 residues. This CDR3 reads CASSPDAGGLLGEQFF. The CDR3 nucleotides are TGTGCCAGCAGCCCAGACGCGGGGGGGCTCCTGGGTGAGCAGTTCTTC.